This T cell receptor (beta chain) was captured by sequencing in a study of identical twins. Germline trimming cut 0 bases from V and 13 bases from J; bases unmatched to any gene: 9. CDR3 length: 13 amino acids. Per germline, CDR1 DFQATT and CDR2 SNEGSKA (reference sequence). Carrying unique molecular identifiers, the cDNA also gained a universal primer site through template switching. TCRdb redid the calling of the 5' RACE reads with MiXCR, one entry per CDR3 protein. The sample holds about 700,000 distinct CDR3 sequences; around 6.1% are singletons and the top ten take about 1.8%. This clonotype has at least ten counts.

The receptor's source is a man between 18 and 35 years old in good health. This chain connects TRBV20-1 to TRBJ2-1, with 7 positions matching TRBD2. Sequencing was performed on naive T cells sorted from blood. In DNA, the CDR3 is TGCAGTGCTAGAGATAAGGCGGGAGCGAAACAGTTCTTC. Protein product: CSARDKAGAKQFF.